This T cell receptor (beta chain) was identified in a study of T-cell reconstitution after alpha-beta-depleted transplantation in children (dated by TCRdb to the mid-2010s). For the study in its entirety: Using TCR repertoire profiling, the study followed T-cell immune reconstitution in a quantitative way in children after TCRalphabeta/CD19-depleted allogeneic hematopoietic cell transplantation.

Libraries came from PCR. Sequencing was carried out with an Illumina HiSeq 2500. TCR library preparation used molecular barcoding, with unique molecular identifiers applied to normalize quantification of the TCRbeta repertoire. The public reads were reprocessed in TCRdb via fastp at Q25 and MiXCR, keeping in-frame beta chains. For every CDR3 protein sequence, its rows merge into one entry that carries the most common genes and DNA. A total of 250,000 to 400,000 distinct CDR3 sequences appear in this sample, around 25% of them only once. The top ten clonotypes cover roughly 9.8% of the sample. General study outcomes and caveats: Over subsequent months, a decline in hyperexpanded clone frequencies was noted, and after one year, T-cell counts and TCRbeta diversity were mostly ascribed to newly produced T cells. Apparently early alphabetaT-cell count recovery about two months after transplant reportedly relied on only several hundred rapidly expanded clones derived from non-depleted graft cells. In some patients, high TCRbeta diversity at day 60 was attributed to recipient T cells and intrathymic progenitors that had survived conditioning.

There are a few counts of this clonotype. Its antigen specificity is not known. It has no much larger one-base neighbor in the sample; base qualities were not kept. Inclusive of the bounding cysteine and phenylalanine, the CDR3 is 14 residues long. Just CDR3 DNA is preserved here, 42 bases in frame from base 1. At the junction V is shortened by 1 base and J by 3 bases; bases outside the gene matches: 2. The germline V gene encodes CDR1 SGHDN and CDR2 FVKESK. The treatment or condition label corresponds to: allogeneic hematopoietic cell transplantation with graft depleted of TCRalphabeta T cells and CD19 B cells. The children who served as transplant recipients had been given grafts of TCRalphabeta/CD19-depleted allogeneic hematopoietic cells.

This receptor was obtained from a male patient under 18 who had a stem cell transplant for acute lymphoblastic leukemia, so the T cells may come from the graft donor. Sequencing used PBMCs, mostly from graft donor cells, obtained 180 days after TCRalphabeta/CD19-depleted stem cell transplant. The sequence joins TRBV14 to TRBJ2-5; 7 of the junction bases match TRBD1. The nucleotide sequence reads as follows: TGTGCCAGCAGCCAAGGGGGACAGAAAGAGACCCAGTACTTC. It specifies CASSQGGQKETQYF.